A single sample gave rise to the 20 T cell receptor beta chains below, sequenced in a study of long-term antiretroviral therapy in people with HIV. Runs used v3.0 of the immunoSEQ assay and were done at survey level. Here immunoSEQ multiplex PCR was the method, and the copy in TCRdb shows in-frame clones only, minus some. The sample holds around 19,000 clones, 80% to 95% seen once. The sequenced sample was unsorted PBMCs, obtained 4.4 years after starting antiretroviral therapy. The origin of the receptors is a woman aged 50 to 65 with HIV.

The chain employs TRBV30 and TRBJ2-3; tentatively, D is TRBD1 (5 bases). CDR1 and CDR2 (germline): GTSNPN, SVGIG (reference sequence). This CDR3 is 13 amino acids long. V gave up 0 bases and J gave up 6 bases, with 10 bases separating them. The CDR3 nucleotides read TGTGCCTGGAGTGTCAGGCAGGGCGATACGCAGTATTTT. It encodes CAWSVRQGDTQYF.

This clone appeared a single time. The genes are TRBV5-1 and TRBJ2-2; the match to TRBD2 covers 9 bases. The CDR3 extends over 16 amino acids. Germline CDR1 and CDR2: SGHRS and YFSETQ. J lost 3 bases, V lost 4 bases, and 7 bases had no gene match. The CDR3 spells CASSTSGGPDTGELFF. DNA of the CDR3: TGCGCCAGCAGCACAAGCGGGGGGCCAGACACCGGGGAGCTGTTTTTT.

V usage is TRBV15 and J usage is TRBJ2-1, with D possibly being TRBD2 (6 bases). The germline V gene has CDR1 LNHNV and CDR2 YYDKDF (reference sequence). V lost 8 bases and J lost 9, with 20 bases in between. The CDR3 totals 14 residues. This CDR3 is CATRVSAGRPEQFF. For the CDR3, the DNA is TGTGCCACCCGAGTAAGTGCGGGGCGCCCTGAGCAGTTCTTC.

The genes are TRBV4-1 and TRBJ1-6, with a weak D call TRBD1 (6 bases). The CDR3 has 15 amino acids. CDR1 is MGHRA and CDR2 is YSYEKL in the germline V gene. V lost 1 base and J lost 7, with 11 bases in between. The CDR3 bases are TGCGCCAGCAGCCAAGGGACAGCCGGCAATTCACCCCTCCACTTT. This translates into CASSQGTAGNSPLHF.

The table lists this clone with a count of one. V and J are TRBV7-3 and TRBJ2-1; the match to TRBD2 covers 10 bases. V lost 4 bases and J lost 4; bases outside the gene matches: 4. Per germline, CDR1 SGHTA and CDR2 FQGTGA. The CDR3 has 15 amino acids. The DNA of the CDR3 is TGTGCCAGCAGCTCCTGGACTAGCGGTTACAATGAGCAGTTCTTC. The encoded protein is CASSSWTSGYNEQFF.

V gene TRBV15 combines with J gene TRBJ2-5; 7 bases match TRBD2. This CDR3 is 14 amino acids long. The germline V gene encodes CDR1 LNHNV and CDR2 YYDKDF (reference sequence). V was pared by 6 bases and J by 1 base, with 5 bases of the junction left unmatched. CDR3: CATRRDYPQETQYF. DNA for the CDR3: TGTGCCACCAGGAGGGACTATCCCCAAGAGACCCAGTACTTC.

The chain is built from TRBV19 and TRBJ1-6; a weak D match, TRBD1 (5 bases). Germline loops: CDR1 LNHDA, CDR2 SQIVND (reference sequence). Trimming pared 7 bases from V and 8 bases from J, leaving 18 bases between. The CDR3 is made up of 15 amino acids. Written as DNA, the CDR3 is TGTGCCAGTACCTCGCAGGGCAGCGGTTATTCACCCCTCCACTTT. Amino acid sequence: CASTSQGSGYSPLHF.

The chain links TRBV10-1 to TRBJ2-3; no clear D. Trimming left V 6 bases short and J 6 bases short, with 10 bases between. Germline CDR1 WNHNN, CDR2 SYGVQD (reference sequence). This CDR3 is built from 12 residues. In DNA, the CDR3 is TGCGCCAGCAGCCGAGACGGGGATACGCAGTATTTT. Residues: CASSRDGDTQYF.

The CDR3 loop is CASSYPDNLNQPQHF. CDR3 DNA: TGTGCCAGCAGTTACCCCGACAACCTCAATCAGCCCCAGCATTTT. The chain uses TRBV6-8 and TRBJ1-5; no clear D. This CDR3 spans 15 amino acids. V lost 2 bases and J lost 3, with 11 bases in between. CDR1 is MNHGY and CDR2 is SAAAGT in the germline V gene.

This clone was recorded only once. The chain employs TRBV6-5 and TRBJ1-5, with D tentatively TRBD1 (6 bases). The CDR3 is 14 residues long. Per the germline V gene, CDR1 is MNHEY and CDR2 is SVGAGI. Trimming stripped 4 bases from V and 3 bases from J, with 10 bases between. In nucleotides, the CDR3 is TGTGCCAGCAGTTCCAGGACAGACAATCAGCCCCAGCATTTT. Translating it yields CASSSRTDNQPQHF.

The chain combines TRBV5-1 with TRBJ2-7; D remains unclear. Germline CDR1 is SGHRS and CDR2 is YFSETQ. The CDR3 contains 13 residues. The ends were cut back, 4 bases at V and 0 bases at J, with 8 bases in the middle. The CDR3 loop reads CASSDGPSYEQYF. DNA of the CDR3: TGCGCCAGCAGCGACGGCCCCTCCTACGAGCAGTACTTC.

The chain uses TRBV11-2 and TRBJ2-1; possibly TRBD1 or TRBD2 for D (5 bases each). Deletions cut 5 bases from V and 6 bases from J, with 20 bases between. Germline values: CDR1 SGHAT, CDR2 FQNNGV. CDR3 length: 16 amino acids. The CDR3 coding sequence is TGTGCCAGCAGCCCTAATGAGGGCAGGGTAATCAATGAGCAGTTCTTC. Its protein is CASSPNEGRVINEQFF.

The V and J genes are TRBV18 and TRBJ1-2; D unresolved. In germline, CDR1 is KGHSH, CDR2 LQKENI. Trimming took off 1 base at V and 4 bases at J, with 7 bases between the two ends. The CDR3 is 13 amino acids. CDR3 sequence (DNA): TGTGCCAGCTCACCACAGGGTCTCTATGGCTACACCTTC. As protein: CASSPQGLYGYTF.

The gene calls are TRBV14 and TRBJ1-2; D might be TRBD1 (5 bases). The CDR3 sequence is 15 residues long. The germline gives CDR1 SGHDN, CDR2 FVKESK. Trimming cost V 0 bases and J 8 bases, with 16 bases left between them. The CDR3 nucleotides read TGTGCCAGCAGCCAAGATGTGCGGGGGTTCGGGGGCTACACCTTC. Its translation: CASSQDVRGFGGYTF.

The rearrangement uses TRBV9 and TRBJ2-3; 7 nucleotides line up with TRBD2. V shed 7 bases and J 3 bases; nucleotides not matched to a gene: 5. CDR1 and CDR2 (germline): SGDLS, YYNGEE. The CDR3 consists of 13 residues. The CDR3: CASGLSGTDTQYF. The DNA for the CDR3 is TGTGCCAGCGGACTTAGCGGGACAGATACGCAGTATTTT.

The chain carries TRBV5-1 and TRBJ2-1, with 8 bases identical to TRBD1. The V segment lost 4 bases and the J segment 5 bases; nucleotides outside the gene matches: 8. The CDR3 has 15 amino acids. The V gene's germline CDR1 is SGHRS and CDR2 YFSETQ. The CDR3 DNA follows: TGCGCCAGCAGCGCCGGACAGGGTCGCCACAATGAGCAGTTCTTC. It encodes CASSAGQGRHNEQFF.

This clone was picked up a small number of times. The junction shows a germline mismatch at one end, possibly a read error. The chain has TRBV7-9 and TRBJ1-2; TRBD1 matches at 8 bases. The CDR3 has 11 residues. Germline CDR1 and CDR2: SEHNR and FQNEAQ (reference sequence). The CDR3 region has the DNA TGTGCCAGCAGCTCGGGGACAGGAATCTCCTTC. It encodes CASSSGTGISF.

The J gene is TRBJ2-7, the V gene TRBV6-1; the match to TRBD1 covers 8 bases. CDR1 and CDR2 (germline): MNHNS, SASEGT. The CDR3 runs 14 residues. V was pared by 4 bases and J by 2 bases, with 4 bases of the junction left unmatched. CDR3 DNA: TGTGCCAGCAGTGCGGACAGGGACCCCTACGAGCAGTACTTC. This sequence encodes CASSADRDPYEQYF.

V and J are TRBV7-2 and TRBJ2-1, with TRBD2 identical over 11 bases. V was clipped by 1 base and J by 10 bases; unmatched bases: 6. The V gene's germline CDR1 is SGHTA and CDR2 FQGNSA. CDR3 length equals 15 residues. This CDR3 reads CASSLDSGGAQEQFF. DNA for the CDR3: TGTGCCAGCAGCTTAGATAGCGGGGGGGCACAGGAGCAGTTCTTC.

This chain joins TRBV6-4 and TRBJ1-1; tentative D call: TRBD1 (5 bases). The ends were cut back, 2 bases at V and 1 base at J, with 14 bases in the middle. The length of the CDR3 is 16 residues. The germline gives CDR1 MRHNA, CDR2 SNTAGT. The DNA of the CDR3 is TGTGCCAGCAGTGACGGGGGACTAGGAACGAACACTGAAGCTTTCTTT. The encoded protein is CASSDGGLGTNTEAFF.